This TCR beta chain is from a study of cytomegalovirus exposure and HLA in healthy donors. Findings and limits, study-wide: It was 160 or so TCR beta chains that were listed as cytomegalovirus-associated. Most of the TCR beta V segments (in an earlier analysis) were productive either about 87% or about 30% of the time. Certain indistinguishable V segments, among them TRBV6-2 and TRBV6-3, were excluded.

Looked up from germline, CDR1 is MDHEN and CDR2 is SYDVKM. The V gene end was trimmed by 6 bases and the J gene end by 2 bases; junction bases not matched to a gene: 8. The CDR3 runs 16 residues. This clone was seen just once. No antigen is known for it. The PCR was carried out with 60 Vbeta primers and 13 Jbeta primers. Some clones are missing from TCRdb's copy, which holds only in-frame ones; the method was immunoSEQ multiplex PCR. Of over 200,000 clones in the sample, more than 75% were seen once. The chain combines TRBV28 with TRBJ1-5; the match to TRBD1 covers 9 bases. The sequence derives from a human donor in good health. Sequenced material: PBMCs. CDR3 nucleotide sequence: TGTGCCAGCAGAAAACCCGGGACAGGGCGCAATCAGCCCCAGCATTTT. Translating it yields CASRKPGTGRNQPQHF. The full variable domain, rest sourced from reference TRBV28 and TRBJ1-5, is DVKVTQSSRYLVKRTGEKVFLECVQDMDHENMFWYRQDPGLGLRLIYFSYDVKMKEKGDIPEGYSVSREKKERFSLILESASTNQTSMYLCASRKPGTGRNQPQHFGDGTRLSIL.